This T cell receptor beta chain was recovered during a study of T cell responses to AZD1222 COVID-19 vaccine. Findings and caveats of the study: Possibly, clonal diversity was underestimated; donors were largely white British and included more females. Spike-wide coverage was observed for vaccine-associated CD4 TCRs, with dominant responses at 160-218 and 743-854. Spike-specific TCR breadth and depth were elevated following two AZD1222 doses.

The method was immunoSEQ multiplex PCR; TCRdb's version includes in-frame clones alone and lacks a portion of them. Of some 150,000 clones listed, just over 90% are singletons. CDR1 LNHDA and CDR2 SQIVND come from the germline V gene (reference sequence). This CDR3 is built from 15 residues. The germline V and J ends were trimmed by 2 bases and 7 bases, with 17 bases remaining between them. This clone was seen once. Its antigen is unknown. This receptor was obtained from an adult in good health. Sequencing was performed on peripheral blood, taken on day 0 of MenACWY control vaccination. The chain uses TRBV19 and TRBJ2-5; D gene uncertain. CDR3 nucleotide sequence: TGTGCCAGTAGTATAAGGGCAGCCCGCCTGGGGACCCAGTACTTC. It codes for CASSIRAARLGTQYF.